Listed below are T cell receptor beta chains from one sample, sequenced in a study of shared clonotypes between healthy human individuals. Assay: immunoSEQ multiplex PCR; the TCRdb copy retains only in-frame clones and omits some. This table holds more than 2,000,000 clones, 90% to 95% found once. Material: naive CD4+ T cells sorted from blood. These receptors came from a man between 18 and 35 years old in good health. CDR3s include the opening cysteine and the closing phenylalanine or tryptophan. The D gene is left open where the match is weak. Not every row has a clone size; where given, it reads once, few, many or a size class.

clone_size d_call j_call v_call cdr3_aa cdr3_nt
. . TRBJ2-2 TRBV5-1 CASSSMNTGELFF TGCGCCAGCAGCTCGATGAACACCGGGGAGCTGTTTTTT
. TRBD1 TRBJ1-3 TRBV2 CASSDRGLPGNTIYF TGTGCCAGCAGTGACAGGGGGCTTCCTGGAAACACCATATATTTT
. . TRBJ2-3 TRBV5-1 CASSPGDTQYF TGCGCCAGCAGCCCCGGAGATACGCAGTATTTT
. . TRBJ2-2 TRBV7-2 CASSLGQNTGELFF TGTGCCAGCAGCCTCGGACAAAACACCGGGGAGCTGTTTTTT
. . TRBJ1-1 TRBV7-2 CASSSLPFPGATEAFF TGTGCCAGCAGCTCCCTGCCTTTCCCCGGGGCCACTGAAGCTTTCTTT
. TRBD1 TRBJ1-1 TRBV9 CASSVGGGESTEAFF TGTGCCAGCAGCGTAGGAGGGGGCGAGAGCACTGAAGCTTTCTTT
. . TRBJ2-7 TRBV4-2 CASSPRDGGYEQYF TGTGCCAGCAGCCCCCGGGACGGGGGCTACGAGCAGTACTTC
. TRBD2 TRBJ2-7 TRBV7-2 CASSLEGSGGTYEQYF TGTGCCAGCAGCTTAGAGGGTAGCGGGGGGACCTACGAGCAGTACTTC
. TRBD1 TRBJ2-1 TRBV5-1 CASSLGDSIYNEQFF TGCGCCAGCAGCTTGGGGGACAGCATATACAATGAGCAGTTCTTC
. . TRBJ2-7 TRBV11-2 CASSLKGYEQYF TGTGCCAGCAGCTTAAAGGGCTACGAGCAGTACTTC
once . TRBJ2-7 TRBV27 CASRAGPSYEQYF TGTGCCAGCAGGGCGGGCCCCTCCTACGAGCAGTACTTC
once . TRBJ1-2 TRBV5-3 CARILTTDNYGYTF TGTGCCAGAATCCTGACGACTGACAACTATGGCTACACCTTC
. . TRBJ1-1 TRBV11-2 CASSTVWPPGVREAFF TGTGCCAGCAGCACCGTCTGGCCCCCAGGAGTCCGTGAAGCTTTCTTT
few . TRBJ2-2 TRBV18 CASSVTGELFF TGTGCCAGCTCTGTCACCGGGGAGCTGTTTTTT
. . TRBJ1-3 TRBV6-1 CASSEPGNTIYF TGTGCCAGCAGTGAACCCGGAAACACCATATATTTT
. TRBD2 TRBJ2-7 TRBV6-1 CASSESGTSGSFYEQYF TGTGCCAGCAGTGAATCGGGGACTAGCGGGAGTTTCTACGAGCAGTACTTC